This T cell receptor (beta chain) was recovered during a study of T cells in Graves' hyperthyroidism and ophthalmopathy. Turning to the study itself: Peripheral blood samples were taken at initial diagnosis, prior to any treatment. Study-wide findings and caveats: Blood held most thyroid clonotypes expanded above 0.001 frequency.

Amplified regions were TCR beta CDR3 sequences from RNA transcripts. The HTBI primer set drove a first-round RT-PCR of the TCR CDR3. A single record per CDR3 protein comes from TCRdb applying MiXCR to the multiplex PCR reads. The repertoire holds about 590,000 distinct CDR3 sequences, roughly 14% seen once, with about 7% in the top ten. Absent ophthalmopathy progression within 18 months defined stable Graves' hyperthyroidism. About 10 ml fresh peripheral blood yielded the PBMCs. This clonotype turned up a few times. Its antigen is currently unknown. CDR3 size: 14 residues. With 4 bases clipped from V and 11 bases from J, the junction kept 8 bases outside the gene matches. CDR1 is MNHEY and CDR2 is SMNVEV in the germline V gene (reference sequence).

Material: blood. V and J are TRBV27 and TRBJ1-6, with 7 nucleotides matching TRBD1. This TCR came from a woman in her 30s with Graves' hyperthyroidism. The DNA of the CDR3 is TGTGCCAGCAGTTCGACAGGGCTACCGACACCCCTCCACTTT. Residues: CASSSTGLPTPLHF.